The 3 T cell receptor beta chains reported below all come from one sample, sequenced in a study of blood T cells in healthy people across ages. Primers used in a second PCR of roughly 6 to 11 cycles were a sample-barcoded 5' primer and a J-beta primer mix. TCRdb reprocessed the 5' RACE reads via MiXCR and lists one record per CDR3 protein. The sample consists of about 580,000 distinct CDR3 sequences, under 55% of them appearing once. What was sequenced was blood. All receptors derive from a man at least 80 years old in good health.

This clonotype came up a few times. DNA for the CDR3: TGCGCCAGCAGCTTGACCAGGGCACCCTACGAGCAGTACTTC. Translating gives CASSLTRAPYEQYF. V and J are TRBV5-1 and TRBJ2-7; the D gene is possibly TRBD1 (5 bases). The CDR3 extends over 14 amino acids. Germline values: CDR1 SGHRS, CDR2 YFSETQ. The V and J ends lost 1 base and 2 bases respectively, with 10 bases between them.

This clonotype was detected a few times. This chain joins TRBV5-1 and TRBJ2-7, with D tentatively TRBD2 (6 bases). Trimming cost V 0 bases and J 0 bases, with 10 bases left between them. The CDR3 extends over 15 amino acids. Germline V gene lookup returns CDR1 SGHRS and CDR2 YFSETQ. The CDR3 reads CASSLDASDSYEQYF. The CDR3 DNA follows: TGCGCCAGCAGCTTGGATGCTAGCGACTCCTACGAGCAGTACTTC.

The chain uses TRBV7-2 and TRBJ2-5; 11 nucleotides align to TRBD2. With V trimmed by 0 bases and J by 5 bases, 11 bases remained unmatched. This CDR3 contains 18 residues. CDR1 SGHTA and CDR2 FQGNSA come from the germline V gene. CDR3 in amino acids: CASSLAPYSGGVGETQYF. In DNA, the CDR3 is TGTGCCAGCAGCTTAGCGCCGTATAGCGGGGGGGTAGGGGAGACCCAGTACTTC.